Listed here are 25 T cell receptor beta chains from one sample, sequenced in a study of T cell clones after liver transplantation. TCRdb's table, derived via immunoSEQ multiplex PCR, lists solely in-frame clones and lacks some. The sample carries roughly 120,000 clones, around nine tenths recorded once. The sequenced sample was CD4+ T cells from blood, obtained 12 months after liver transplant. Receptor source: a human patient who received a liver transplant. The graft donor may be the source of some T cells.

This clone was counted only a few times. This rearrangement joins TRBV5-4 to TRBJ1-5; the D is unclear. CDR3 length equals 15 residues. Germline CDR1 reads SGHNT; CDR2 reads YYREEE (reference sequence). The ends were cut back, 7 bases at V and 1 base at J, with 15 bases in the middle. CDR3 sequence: CASSTNRRSNQPQHF. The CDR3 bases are TGTGCCAGCTCGACAAACCGTCGAAGCAATCAGCCCCAGCATTTT.

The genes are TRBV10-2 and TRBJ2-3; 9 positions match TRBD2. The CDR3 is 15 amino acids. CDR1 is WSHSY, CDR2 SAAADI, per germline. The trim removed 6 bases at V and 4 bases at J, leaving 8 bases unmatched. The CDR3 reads CASSLLAGRSDTQYF. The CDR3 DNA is TGCGCCAGCAGCCTCCTAGCGGGGAGGTCAGATACGCAGTATTTT.

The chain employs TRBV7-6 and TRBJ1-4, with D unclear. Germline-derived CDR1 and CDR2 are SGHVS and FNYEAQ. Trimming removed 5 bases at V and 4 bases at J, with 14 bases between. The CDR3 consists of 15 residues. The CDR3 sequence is CASSPTRSFNEKLFF. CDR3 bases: TGTGCCAGCAGCCCCACCAGGTCGTTTAATGAAAAACTGTTTTTT. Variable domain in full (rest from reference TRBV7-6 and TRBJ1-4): GAGVSQSPRYKVTKRGQDVALRCDPISGHVSLYWYRQALGQGPEFLTYFNYEAQQDKSGLPNDRFSAERPEGSISTLTIQRTEQRDSAMYRCASSPTRSFNEKLFFGSGTQLSVL.

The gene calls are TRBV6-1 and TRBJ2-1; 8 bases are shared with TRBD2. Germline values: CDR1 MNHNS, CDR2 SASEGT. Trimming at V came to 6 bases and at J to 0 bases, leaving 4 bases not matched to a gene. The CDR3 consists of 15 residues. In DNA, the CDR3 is TGTGCCAGCAGGGAGAGCGGGAGCTCCTACAATGAGCAGTTCTTC. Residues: CASRESGSSYNEQFF.

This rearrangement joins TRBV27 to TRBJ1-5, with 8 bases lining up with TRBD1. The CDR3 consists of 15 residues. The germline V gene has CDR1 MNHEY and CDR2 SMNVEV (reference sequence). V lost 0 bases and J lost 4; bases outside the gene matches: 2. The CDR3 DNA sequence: TGTGCCAGCAGTTTATCCCGACAGGGGAATCAGCCCCAGCATTTT. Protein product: CASSLSRQGNQPQHF.

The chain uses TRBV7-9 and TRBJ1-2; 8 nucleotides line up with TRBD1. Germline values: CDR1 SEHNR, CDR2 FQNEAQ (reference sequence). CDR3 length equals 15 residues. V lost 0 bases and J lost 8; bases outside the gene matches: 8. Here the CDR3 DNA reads TGTGCCAGCAGCTTAGCTCATCAGGGGGCGGGAGGCTACACCTTC. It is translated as CASSLAHQGAGGYTF.

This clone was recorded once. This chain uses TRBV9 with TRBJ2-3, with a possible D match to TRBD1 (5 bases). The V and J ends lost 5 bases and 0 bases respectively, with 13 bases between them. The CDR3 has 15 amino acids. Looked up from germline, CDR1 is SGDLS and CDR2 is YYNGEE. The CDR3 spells CASSGARYSTDTQYF. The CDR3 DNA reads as TGTGCCAGCAGTGGGGCACGTTATAGCACAGATACGCAGTATTTT.

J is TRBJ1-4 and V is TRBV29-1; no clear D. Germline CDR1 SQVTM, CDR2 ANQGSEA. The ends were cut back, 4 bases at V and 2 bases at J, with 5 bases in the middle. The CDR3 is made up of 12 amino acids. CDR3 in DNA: TGCAGCGTTGGCAGGACTAATGAAAAACTGTTTTTT. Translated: CSVGRTNEKLFF.

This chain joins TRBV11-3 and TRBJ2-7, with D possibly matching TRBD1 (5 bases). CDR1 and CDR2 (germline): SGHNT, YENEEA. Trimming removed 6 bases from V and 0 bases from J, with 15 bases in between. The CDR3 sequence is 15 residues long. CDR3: CASSEGVTSSYEQYF. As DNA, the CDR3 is TGTGCCAGCAGTGAAGGGGTCACAAGCTCCTACGAGCAGTACTTC.

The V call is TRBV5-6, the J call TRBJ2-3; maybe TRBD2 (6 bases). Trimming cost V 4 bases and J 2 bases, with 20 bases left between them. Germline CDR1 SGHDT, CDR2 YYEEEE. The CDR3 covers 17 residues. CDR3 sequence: CASSPRDWERDTDTQYF. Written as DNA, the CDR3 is TGTGCCAGCAGCCCCCGGGACTGGGAGAGAGACACAGATACGCAGTATTTT.

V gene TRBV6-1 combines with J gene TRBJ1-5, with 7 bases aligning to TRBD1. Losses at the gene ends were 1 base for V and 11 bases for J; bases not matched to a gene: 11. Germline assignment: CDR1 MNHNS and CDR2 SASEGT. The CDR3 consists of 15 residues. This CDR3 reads CASSEGTGRLQAQHF. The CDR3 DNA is TGTGCCAGCAGTGAAGGGACAGGACGGCTCCAGGCCCAGCATTTT.

The CDR3 protein is CASSQYGLAGKYLPYNEQFF. CDR3 coding DNA: TGCGCCAGCAGCCAATACGGACTAGCGGGAAAATACTTACCCTACAATGAGCAGTTCTTC. This chain links TRBV4-3 with TRBJ2-1, with 12 bases lining up with TRBD2. CDR3 length equals 20 residues. J gave up 2 bases and V 2 bases, and 13 bases lay outside the gene matches. CDR1 is LGHNA and CDR2 is YSLEER in the germline V gene.

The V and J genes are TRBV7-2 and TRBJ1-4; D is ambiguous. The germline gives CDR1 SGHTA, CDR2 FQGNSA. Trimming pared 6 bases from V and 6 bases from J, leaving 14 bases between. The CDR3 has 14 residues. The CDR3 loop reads CASRRGSGDEKLFF. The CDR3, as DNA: TGTGCCAGCAGACGGGGTTCAGGAGATGAAAAACTGTTTTTT. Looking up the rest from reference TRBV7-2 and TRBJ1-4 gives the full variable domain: GAGVSQSPSNKVTEKGKDVELRCDPISGHTALYWYRQSLGQGLEFLIYFQGNSAPDKSGLPSDRFSAERTGGSVSTLTIQRTQQEDSAVYLCASRRGSGDEKLFFGSGTQLSVL.

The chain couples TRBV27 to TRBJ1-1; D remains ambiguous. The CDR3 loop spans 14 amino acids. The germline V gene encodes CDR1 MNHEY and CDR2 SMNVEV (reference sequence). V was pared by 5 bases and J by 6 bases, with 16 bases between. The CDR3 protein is CASSARRGLAEAFF. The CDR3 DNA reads TGTGCCAGCAGTGCCCGTCGAGGGCTGGCTGAAGCTTTCTTT.

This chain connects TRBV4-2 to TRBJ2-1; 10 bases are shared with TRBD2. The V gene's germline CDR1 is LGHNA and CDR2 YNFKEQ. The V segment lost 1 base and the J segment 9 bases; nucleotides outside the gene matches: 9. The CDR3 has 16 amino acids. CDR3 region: CASSQVLAGDVGEQFF. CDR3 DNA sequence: TGTGCCAGCAGCCAAGTCCTAGCGGGAGACGTAGGTGAGCAGTTCTTC.

As DNA, the CDR3 is TGTGCCAGCAGTTCGGGACAGGGCGACACTGAAGCTTTCTTT. Protein: CASSSGQGDTEAFF. This sequence joins TRBV6-1 and TRBJ1-1, with 9 bases that match TRBD1. V shed 5 bases, J shed 3 bases, and the junction held 4 bases outside the gene matches. This CDR3 spans 14 amino acids. CDR1 is MNHNS and CDR2 is SASEGT in the germline V gene.

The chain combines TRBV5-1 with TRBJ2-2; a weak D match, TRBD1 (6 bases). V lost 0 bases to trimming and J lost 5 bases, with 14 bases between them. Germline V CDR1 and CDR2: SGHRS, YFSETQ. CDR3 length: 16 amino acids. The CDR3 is CASSLGTDPGTGELFF. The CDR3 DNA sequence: TGCGCCAGCAGCTTGGGGACAGACCCCGGGACCGGGGAGCTGTTTTTT.

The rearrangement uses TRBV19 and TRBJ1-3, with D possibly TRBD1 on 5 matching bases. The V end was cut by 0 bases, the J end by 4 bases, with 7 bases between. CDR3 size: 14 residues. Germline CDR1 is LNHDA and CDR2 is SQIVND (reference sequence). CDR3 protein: CASSIDPGGNTIYF. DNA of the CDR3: TGTGCCAGTAGTATAGATCCAGGGGGAAACACCATATATTTT.

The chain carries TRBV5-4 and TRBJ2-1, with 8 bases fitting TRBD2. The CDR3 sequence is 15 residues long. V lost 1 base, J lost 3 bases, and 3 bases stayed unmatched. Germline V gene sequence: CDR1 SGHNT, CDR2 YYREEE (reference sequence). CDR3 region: CASSLTSGDYNEQFF. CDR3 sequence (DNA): TGTGCCAGCAGCTTGACTAGCGGAGACTACAATGAGCAGTTCTTC.

CDR3 bases: TGCGCCAGCAGCTTGGAGACAGGGAACCACGAGCAGTACTTC. It yields the protein CASSLETGNHEQYF. The rearrangement uses TRBV5-1 and TRBJ2-7; 7 bases are shared with TRBD1. Losses at the gene ends were 0 bases for V and 5 bases for J; bases not matched to a gene: 5. This CDR3 spans 14 amino acids. Germline CDR1 SGHRS, CDR2 YFSETQ.

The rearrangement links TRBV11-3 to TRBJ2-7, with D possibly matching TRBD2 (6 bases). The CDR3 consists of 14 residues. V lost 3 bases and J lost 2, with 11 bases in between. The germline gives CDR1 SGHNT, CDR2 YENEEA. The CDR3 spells CASSFGGDAYEQYF. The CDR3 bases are TGTGCCAGCAGCTTTGGCGGGGACGCCTACGAGCAGTACTTC.

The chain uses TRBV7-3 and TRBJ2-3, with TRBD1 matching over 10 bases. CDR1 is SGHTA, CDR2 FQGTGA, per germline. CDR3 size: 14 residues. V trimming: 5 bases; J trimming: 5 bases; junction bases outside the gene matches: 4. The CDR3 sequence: CASSPRTGGDTQYF. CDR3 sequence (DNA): TGTGCCAGCAGCCCACGGACAGGGGGAGATACGCAGTATTTT.

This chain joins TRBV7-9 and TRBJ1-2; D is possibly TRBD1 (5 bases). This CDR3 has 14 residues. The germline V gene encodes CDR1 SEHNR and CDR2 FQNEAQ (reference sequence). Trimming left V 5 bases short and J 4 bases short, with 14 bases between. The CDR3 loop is CASSPRGRSYGYTF. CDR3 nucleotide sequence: TGTGCCAGCAGCCCCCGGGGACGAAGCTATGGCTACACCTTC.

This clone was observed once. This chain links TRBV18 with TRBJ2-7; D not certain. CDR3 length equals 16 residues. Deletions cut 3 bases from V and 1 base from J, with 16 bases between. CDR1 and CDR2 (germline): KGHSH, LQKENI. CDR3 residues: CASSPLRAAVSYEQYF. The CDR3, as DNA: TGTGCCAGCTCACCCCTTCGGGCAGCCGTATCCTACGAGCAGTACTTC.

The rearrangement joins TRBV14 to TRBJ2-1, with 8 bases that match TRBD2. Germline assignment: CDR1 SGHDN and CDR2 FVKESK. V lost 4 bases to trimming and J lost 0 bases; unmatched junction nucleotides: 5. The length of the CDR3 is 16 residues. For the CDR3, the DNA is TGTGCCAGCAGCCCTCCGGGACTAGTCTCCTACAATGAGCAGTTCTTC. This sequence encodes CASSPPGLVSYNEQFF. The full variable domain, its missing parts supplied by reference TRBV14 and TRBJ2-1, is EAGVTQFPSHSVIEKGQTVTLRCDPISGHDNLYWYRRVMGKEIKFLLHFVKESKQDESGMPNNRFLAERTGGTYSTLKVQPAELEDSGVYFCASSPPGLVSYNEQFFGPGTRLTVL.